Reported below is one T cell receptor (beta chain). This specimen comes from a study of human T cells and chemical hapten exposure. Study background: Weekly diphenylcyclopropenone doses were given to patients' scalps across the approximately 25-week study.

As to time point: patch test 3, about 24 weeks after DPC sensitization. Treatment given: therapeutic diphenylcyclopropenone sensitization with weekly scalp DPC. Those who donated were patients with alopecia, 18 to 70 years of age, and suitable for DPC. It was unfractionated whole blood from which total RNA was extracted. The V gene end was trimmed by 3 bases and the J gene end by 4 bases; junction bases not matched to a gene: 2. Germline-derived CDR1 and CDR2 are MDHEN and SYDVKM. The CDR3 totals 14 residues. TCRdb redid the calling of the RACE reads with MiXCR, one entry per CDR3 protein. Among 150,000 to 200,000 distinct CDR3 sequences, roughly a quarter were seen once, and the ten largest hold 2.1%.

The rearrangement joins TRBV28 to TRBJ2-1; 8 bases match TRBD2. Sequences were derived from whole blood, sampled in connection with sensitization to the hapten diphenylcyclopropenone (DPC). The TCR sequence derives from a woman between 18 and 30 years old with alopecia areata. Some clones in this sample may be carry-over from other donors' samples. For the CDR3, the DNA is TGTGCCAGCAGTTTCGAGCGGGGGTACAATGAGCAGTTCTTC. Protein product: CASSFERGYNEQFF.